This T cell receptor (beta chain) originates from a study of control samples from healthy donors and cancer patients. This table comes from immunoSEQ multiplex PCR, and its TCRdb copy is limited to in-frame clones, with some not included. The table has around 110,000 clones, 93% seen once; the top ten hold less than 3.5%. The germline V gene encodes CDR1 SNHLY and CDR2 FYNNEI. This CDR3 is built from 14 residues. Trimming shortened V by 4 bases and J by 5 bases, and 12 bases separated the two germline ends. This sequence joins TRBV2 and TRBJ1-5; no clear D gene. Specimen: blood. The TCR originated in a man aged 30 to 39 in good health. CDR3 in amino acids: CASSARSLDQPQHF. The CDR3 DNA sequence: TGTGCCAGCAGTGCCAGGTCTCTGGATCAGCCCCAGCATTTT.